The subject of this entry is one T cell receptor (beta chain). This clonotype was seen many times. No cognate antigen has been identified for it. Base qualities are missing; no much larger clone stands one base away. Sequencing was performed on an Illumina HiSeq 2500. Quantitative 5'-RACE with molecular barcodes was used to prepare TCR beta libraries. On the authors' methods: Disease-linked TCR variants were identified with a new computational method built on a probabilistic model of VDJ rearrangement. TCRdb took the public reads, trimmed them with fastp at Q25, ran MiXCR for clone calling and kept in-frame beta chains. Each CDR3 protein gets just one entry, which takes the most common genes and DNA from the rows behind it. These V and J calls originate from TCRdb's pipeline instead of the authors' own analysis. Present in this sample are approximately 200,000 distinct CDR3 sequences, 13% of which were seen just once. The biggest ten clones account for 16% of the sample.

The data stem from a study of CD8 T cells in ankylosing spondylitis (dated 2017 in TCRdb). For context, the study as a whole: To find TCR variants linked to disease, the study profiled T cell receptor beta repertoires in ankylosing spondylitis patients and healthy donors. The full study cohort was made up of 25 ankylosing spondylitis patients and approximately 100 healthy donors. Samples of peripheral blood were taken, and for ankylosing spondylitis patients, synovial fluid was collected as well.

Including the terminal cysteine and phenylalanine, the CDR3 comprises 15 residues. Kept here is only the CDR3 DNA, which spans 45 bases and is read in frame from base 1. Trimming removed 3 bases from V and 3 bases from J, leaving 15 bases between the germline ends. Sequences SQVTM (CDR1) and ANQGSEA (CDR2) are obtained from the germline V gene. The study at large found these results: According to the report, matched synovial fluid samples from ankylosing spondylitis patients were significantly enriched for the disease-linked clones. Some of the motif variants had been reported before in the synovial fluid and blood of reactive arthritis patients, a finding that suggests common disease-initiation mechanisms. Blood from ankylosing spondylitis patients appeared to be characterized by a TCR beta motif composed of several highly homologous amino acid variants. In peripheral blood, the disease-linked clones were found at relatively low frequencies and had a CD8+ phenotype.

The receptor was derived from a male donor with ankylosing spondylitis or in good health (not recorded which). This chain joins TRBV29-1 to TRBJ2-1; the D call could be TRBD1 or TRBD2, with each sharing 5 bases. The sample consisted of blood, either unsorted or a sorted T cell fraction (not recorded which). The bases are TGCAGCGTTGACCGACCGGGGACGATCTACAATGAGCAGTTCTTC. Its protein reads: CSVDRPGTIYNEQFF.